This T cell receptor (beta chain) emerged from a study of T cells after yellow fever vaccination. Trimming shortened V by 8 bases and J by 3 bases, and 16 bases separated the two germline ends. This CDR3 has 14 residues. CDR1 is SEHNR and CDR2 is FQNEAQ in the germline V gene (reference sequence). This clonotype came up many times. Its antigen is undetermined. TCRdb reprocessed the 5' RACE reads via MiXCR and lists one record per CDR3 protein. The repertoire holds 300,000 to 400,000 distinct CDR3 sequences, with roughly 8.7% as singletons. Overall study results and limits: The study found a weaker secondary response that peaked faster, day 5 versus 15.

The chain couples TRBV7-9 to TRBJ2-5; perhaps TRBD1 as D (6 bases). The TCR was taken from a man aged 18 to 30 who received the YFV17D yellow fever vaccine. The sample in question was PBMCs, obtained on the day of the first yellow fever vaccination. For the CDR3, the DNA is TGTGCCAGCCGCCCCAAGGGGGAAGAAGAGACCCAGTACTTC. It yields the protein CASRPKGEEETQYF. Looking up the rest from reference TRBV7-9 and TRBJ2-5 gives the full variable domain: DTGVSQNPRHKITKRGQNVTFRCDPISEHNRLYWYRQTLGQGPEFLTYFQNEAQLEKSRLLSDRFSAERPKGSFSTLEIQRTEQGDSAMYLCASRPKGEEETQYFGPGTRLLVL.